The rows below give T cell receptor beta chains drawn from one sample of a study of OX40 agonist ivuxolimab in advanced cancers. The table came from immunoSEQ multiplex PCR; TCRdb's copy has only in-frame clones and leaves some out. The data hold tens of thousands of clones, with around four fifths observed a single time. Sample: CD4+ or CD8+ T cells sorted from blood, taken in a trial of the OX40 agonist ivuxolimab. The receptors derive from an adult with an advanced solid tumor such as melanoma, head and neck, liver or kidney cancer. Both conserved end residues are part of each CDR3. A D gene is named only where the DNA matches it firmly. Not every row has a clone size; where given, it reads once, few, many or a size class.

D: TRBD2
size: NA
V: TRBV5-1
length: 15
J: TRBJ2-7
CDR3: CASSLTPGGVYEQYF
DNA: TGCGCCAGCAGCTTGACTCCCGGGGGGGTCTACGAGCAGTACTTC

D: NA
size: NA
V: TRBV30
length: 13
J: TRBJ1-3
CDR3: CAWSENSGNTIYF
DNA: TGTGCCTGGAGTGAAAACTCTGGAAACACCATATATTTT

D: NA
size: NA
V: TRBV7-2
length: 15
J: TRBJ1-5
CDR3: CASSLYLGNNQPQHF
DNA: TGTGCCAGCAGCTTGTACTTAGGGAACAATCAGCCCCAGCATTTT

D: NA
size: once
V: TRBV6-1
length: 12
J: TRBJ2-1
CDR3: CASRPPYGEQFF
DNA: TGTGCCAGCAGGCCTCCTTACGGTGAGCAGTTCTTC

D: NA
size: NA
V: TRBV7-2
length: 13
J: TRBJ1-1
CDR3: CASSLSFGNEAFF
DNA: TGTGCCAGCAGCTTAAGCTTCGGTAATGAAGCTTTCTTT

D: NA
size: once
V: TRBV2
length: 16
J: TRBJ1-4
CDR3: CASRNRDGQTNEKLFF
DNA: TGTGCCAGCAGAAACCGGGACGGACAAACTAATGAAAAACTGTTTTTT

D: NA
size: NA
V: TRBV5-4
length: 15
J: TRBJ1-2
CDR3: CASRDAYRVRYGYTF
DNA: TGTGCCAGCAGGGACGCCTACAGGGTCCGTTATGGCTACACCTTC

D: NA
size: NA
V: TRBV11-3
length: 13
J: TRBJ2-3
CDR3: CASSTRHTDTQYF
DNA: TGTGCCAGCAGCACACGACATACAGATACGCAGTATTTT

D: NA
size: NA
V: TRBV7-9
length: 13
J: TRBJ1-2
CDR3: CASSSTGTYGYTF
DNA: TGCGCCAGCAGCTCAACAGGGACCTATGGCTACACCTTC

D: NA
size: NA
V: TRBV27
length: 11
J: TRBJ2-7
CDR3: CASSSSLEQYF
DNA: TGTGCCAGCAGTTCCTCCCTCGAGCAGTACTTC

D: NA
size: NA
V: TRBV6-6
length: 14
J: TRBJ1-2
CDR3: CASSYSNSAYGYTF
DNA: TGTGCCAGCAGTTACTCGAATTCGGCATATGGCTACACCTTC

D: NA
size: NA
V: TRBV28
length: 16
J: TRBJ2-3
CDR3: CASSLSATGRTDTQYF
DNA: TGTGCCAGCAGTTTATCTGCGACAGGGAGGACAGATACGCAGTATTTT

D: NA
size: NA
V: TRBV7-9
length: 15
J: TRBJ2-5
CDR3: CASSPPGRHEETQYF
DNA: TGTGCCAGCAGCCCCCCTGGGAGACATGAGGAGACCCAGTACTTC

D: NA
size: NA
V: TRBV6-5
length: 13
J: TRBJ1-5
CDR3: CASSQGSNQPQHF
DNA: TGTGCCAGCAGTCAAGGCAGCAATCAGCCCCAGCATTTT

D: NA
size: NA
V: TRBV29-1
length: 11
J: TRBJ1-1
CDR3: CSVGPNTEAFF
DNA: TGCAGCGTTGGACCAAACACTGAAGCTTTCTTT

D: NA
size: NA
V: TRBV9
length: 13
J: TRBJ2-7
CDR3: CASSPGGGHEQYF
DNA: TGTGCCAGCAGCCCCGGTGGGGGGCACGAGCAGTACTTC

D: NA
size: NA
V: TRBV7-2
length: 15
J: TRBJ2-1
CDR3: CASSLGRGSSDEQFF
DNA: TGTGCCAGCAGCTTAGGCAGGGGAAGTAGCGATGAGCAGTTCTTC

D: NA
size: NA
V: TRBV6-1
length: 13
J: TRBJ1-5
CDR3: CASSPGPSQPQHF
DNA: TGTGCCAGCAGTCCTGGGCCTAGTCAGCCCCAGCATTTT